This T cell receptor beta chain comes out of a study of monozygotic twins with inflammatory bowel disease. From whole blood, total RNA was isolated without any sorting of T cells. On this clonotype itself: Its antigen is currently unknown.

The study, taken as a whole, reports: Patient-specific immunosuppressive treatments may have made repertoires more variable.

TCR libraries each used around 3,300 ng of total RNA. Reanalyzing the 5' RACE reads, TCRdb keeps one entry per CDR3 protein, without DNA. The sample data list 170,000 or so distinct CDR3 sequences. This clonotype originated in a human donor with ulcerative colitis or Crohn's disease, or a healthy co-twin of an affected twin (not recorded which). Sequencing was done on a sample of blood.

CDR3 in amino acids: CASSFSLTTDTQYF. This chain uses TRBV7-2 with TRBJ2-3. Germline V gene data show CDR1 as SGHTA and CDR2 as FQGNSA. This CDR3 comprises 14 residues.